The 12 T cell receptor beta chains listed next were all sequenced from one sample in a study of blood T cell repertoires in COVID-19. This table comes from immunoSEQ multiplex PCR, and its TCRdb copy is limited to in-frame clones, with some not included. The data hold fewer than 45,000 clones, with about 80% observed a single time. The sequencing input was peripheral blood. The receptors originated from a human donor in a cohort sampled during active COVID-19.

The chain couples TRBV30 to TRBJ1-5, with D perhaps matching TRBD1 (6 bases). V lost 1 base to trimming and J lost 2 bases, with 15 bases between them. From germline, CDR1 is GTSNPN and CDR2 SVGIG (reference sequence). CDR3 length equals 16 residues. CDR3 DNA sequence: TGTGCCTGGAGTGAGAGAGGGGGATCCGGCAATCAGCCCCAGCATTTT. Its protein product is CAWSERGGSGNQPQHF.

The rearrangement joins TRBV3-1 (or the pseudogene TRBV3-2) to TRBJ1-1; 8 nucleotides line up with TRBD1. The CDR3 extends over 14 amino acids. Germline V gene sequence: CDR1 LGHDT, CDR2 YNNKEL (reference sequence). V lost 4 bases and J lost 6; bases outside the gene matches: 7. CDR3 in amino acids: CASSPAGGSPEAFF. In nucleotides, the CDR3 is TGTGCCAGCAGCCCAGCAGGGGGCTCTCCTGAAGCTTTCTTT.

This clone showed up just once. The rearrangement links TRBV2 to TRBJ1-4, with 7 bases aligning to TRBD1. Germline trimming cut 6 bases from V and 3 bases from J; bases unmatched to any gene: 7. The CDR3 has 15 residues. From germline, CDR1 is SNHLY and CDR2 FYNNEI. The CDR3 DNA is TGTGCCAGCAGGCTTCGACAGGGACCTAATGAAAAACTGTTTTTT. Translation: CASRLRQGPNEKLFF.

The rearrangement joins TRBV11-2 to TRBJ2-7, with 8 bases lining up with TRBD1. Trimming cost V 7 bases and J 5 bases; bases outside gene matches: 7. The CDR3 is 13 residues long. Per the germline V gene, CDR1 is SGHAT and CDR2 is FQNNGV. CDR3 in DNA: TGTGCCAGCACTCGGACAGGGTGGGACGAGCAGTACTTC. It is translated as CASTRTGWDEQYF.

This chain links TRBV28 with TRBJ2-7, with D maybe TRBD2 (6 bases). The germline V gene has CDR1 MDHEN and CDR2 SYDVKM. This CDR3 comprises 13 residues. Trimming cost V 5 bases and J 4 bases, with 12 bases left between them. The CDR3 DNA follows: TGTGCCAGCAGTCAGCCAAGCGGGTACGAGCAGTACTTC. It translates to CASSQPSGYEQYF.

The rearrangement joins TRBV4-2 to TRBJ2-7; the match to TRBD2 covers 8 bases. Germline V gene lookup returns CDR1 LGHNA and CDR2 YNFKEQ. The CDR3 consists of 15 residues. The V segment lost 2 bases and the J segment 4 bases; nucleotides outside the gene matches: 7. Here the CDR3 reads CASSQLDGREYEQYF. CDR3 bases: TGTGCCAGCAGCCAATTGGACGGGAGGGAGTACGAGCAGTACTTC.

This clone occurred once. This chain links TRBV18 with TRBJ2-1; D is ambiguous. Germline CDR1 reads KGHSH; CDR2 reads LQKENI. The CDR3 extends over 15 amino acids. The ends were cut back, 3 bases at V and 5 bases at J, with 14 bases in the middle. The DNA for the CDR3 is TGTGCCAGCTCACCTCAGCATCTTCGGGACAATGAGCAGTTCTTC. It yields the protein CASSPQHLRDNEQFF.

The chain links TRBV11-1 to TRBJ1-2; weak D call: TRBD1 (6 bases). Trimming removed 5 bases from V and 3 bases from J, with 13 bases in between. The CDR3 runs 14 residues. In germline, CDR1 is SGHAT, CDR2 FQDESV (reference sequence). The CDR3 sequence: CASSPWTEDYGYTF. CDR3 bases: TGTGCCAGCAGCCCATGGACAGAGGACTATGGCTACACCTTC. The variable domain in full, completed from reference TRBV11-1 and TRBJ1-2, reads EAEVAQSPRYKITEKSQAVAFWCDPISGHATLYWYRQILGQGPELLVQFQDESVVDDSQLPKDRFSAERLKGVDSTLKIQPAELGDSAMYLCASSPWTEDYGYTFGSGTRLTVV.

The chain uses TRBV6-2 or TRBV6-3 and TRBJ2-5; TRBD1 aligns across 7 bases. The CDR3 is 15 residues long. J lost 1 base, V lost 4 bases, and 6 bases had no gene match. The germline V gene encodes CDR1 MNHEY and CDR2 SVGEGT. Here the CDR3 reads CASSWDQGVQETQYF. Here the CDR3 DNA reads TGTGCCAGCAGTTGGGACCAGGGGGTCCAAGAGACCCAGTACTTC.

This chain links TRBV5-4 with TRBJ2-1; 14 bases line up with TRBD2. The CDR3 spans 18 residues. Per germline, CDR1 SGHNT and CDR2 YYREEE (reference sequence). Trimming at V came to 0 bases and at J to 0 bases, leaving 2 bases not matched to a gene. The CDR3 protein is CASSLGGTSGSSYNEQFF. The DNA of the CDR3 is TGTGCCAGCAGCTTGGGTGGGACTAGCGGGAGCTCCTACAATGAGCAGTTCTTC. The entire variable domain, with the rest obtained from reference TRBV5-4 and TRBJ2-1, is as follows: ETGVTQSPTHLIKTRGQQVTLRCSSQSGHNTVSWYQQALGQGPQFIFQYYREEENGRGNFPPRFSGLQFPNYSSELNVNALELDDSALYLCASSLGGTSGSSYNEQFFGPGTRLTVL.

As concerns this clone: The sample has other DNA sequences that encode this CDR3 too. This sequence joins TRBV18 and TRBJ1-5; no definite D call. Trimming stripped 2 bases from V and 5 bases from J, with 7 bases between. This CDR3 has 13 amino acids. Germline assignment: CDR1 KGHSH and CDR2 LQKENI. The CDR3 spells CASSPGRDQPQHF. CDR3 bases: TGTGCCAGCTCACCAGGGCGGGATCAGCCCCAGCATTTT. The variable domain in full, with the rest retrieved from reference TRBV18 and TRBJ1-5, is NAGVMQNPRHLVRRRGQEARLRCSPMKGHSHVYWYRQLPEEGLKFMVYLQKENIIDESGMPKERFSAEFPKEGPSILRIQQVVRGDSAAYFCASSPGRDQPQHFGDGTRLSIL.

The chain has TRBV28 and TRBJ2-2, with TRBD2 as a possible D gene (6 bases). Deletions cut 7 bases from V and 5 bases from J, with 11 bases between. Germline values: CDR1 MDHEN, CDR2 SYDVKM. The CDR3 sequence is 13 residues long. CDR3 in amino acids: CASTDGGTGELFF. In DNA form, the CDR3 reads TGTGCCAGCACCGACGGAGGGACCGGGGAGCTGTTTTTT.